The 30 T cell receptor beta chains below were found in one sample sequenced in a study of cytomegalovirus exposure and HLA in healthy donors. The PCR was carried out with 60 Vbeta primers and 13 Jbeta primers. Sequenced by immunoSEQ multiplex PCR; TCRdb stores in-frame clones only, minus some. The sample lists roughly 170,000 clones, almost 85% occurring once. The sample was PBMCs. All receptors derive from a man younger than 45 in good health and CMV-seronegative.

This chain connects TRBV11-3 to TRBJ2-1; D is perhaps TRBD2 (5 bases). The CDR3 sequence is 14 residues long. CDR1 and CDR2 from the germline V gene are SGHNT and YENEEA. The V end was cut by 1 base, the J end by 4 bases, with 8 bases between. CDR3 nucleotides: TGTGCCAGCAGCTTAGGGACTGAATACAATGAGCAGTTCTTC. It is translated as CASSLGTEYNEQFF.

The J gene is TRBJ2-5, the V gene TRBV30; the D gene is possibly TRBD1 (5 bases). The end of the DNA is better explained by TRBJ2-7, so the J call may be wrong. Germline values: CDR1 GTSNPN, CDR2 SVGIG (reference sequence). This CDR3 has 13 amino acids. CDR3 residues: CACAEQGWYEQYF. The CDR3 DNA is TGTGCCTGTGCGGAGCAGGGATGGTACGAGCAGTACTTC.

CDR3 sequence: CASSPRLAGGPDTQYF. As DNA, the CDR3 is TGTGCCAGCAGTCCCAGACTAGCGGGAGGGCCAGATACGCAGTATTTT. The chain links TRBV27 to TRBJ2-3, with 14 bases fitting TRBD2. The CDR3 extends over 16 amino acids. Germline trimming cut 5 bases from V and 4 bases from J; bases unmatched to any gene: 5. The germline V gene encodes CDR1 MNHEY and CDR2 SMNVEV (reference sequence).

This chain connects TRBV15 to TRBJ2-7, with TRBD1 matching 9 bases. V lost 1 base to trimming and J lost 7 bases; unmatched junction nucleotides: 11. Per germline, CDR1 LNHNV and CDR2 YYDKDF (reference sequence). The CDR3 has 16 amino acids. For the CDR3, the DNA is TGTGCCACCAGCAGAGTCGGGACAGGGATCCGTAGGGAGCAGTACTTC. Translation: CATSRVGTGIRREQYF.

This clone occurred a few times. The gene calls are TRBV2 and TRBJ2-3, with 9 bases that match TRBD2. Germline loops: CDR1 SNHLY, CDR2 FYNNEI. J gave up 2 bases and V 4 bases, and 1 base lay outside the gene matches. The CDR3 totals 14 residues. The CDR3 sequence is CASSGLADTDTQYF. In nucleotides, the CDR3 is TGTGCCAGCAGTGGACTAGCGGACACAGATACGCAGTATTTT.

The rearrangement uses TRBV5-1 and TRBJ2-2; 8 bases map to TRBD1. V shed 4 bases, J shed 7 bases, and the junction held 9 bases outside the gene matches. The germline V gene has CDR1 SGHRS and CDR2 YFSETQ. This CDR3 has 15 residues. The CDR3 is CASSPDRGPHGELFF. The CDR3 coding sequence is TGCGCCAGCAGCCCCGACAGGGGTCCCCACGGGGAGCTGTTTTTT.

This CDR3 is CASSLRRYEQYF. The DNA for the CDR3 is TGTGCCAGCAGCTTGCGGAGATACGAGCAGTACTTC. This chain links TRBV13 with TRBJ2-5; D gene ambiguous. TRBJ2-7 matches the DNA end more closely, so the J call is doubtful. The CDR3 runs to 12 residues. CDR1 is PRHDT and CDR2 is FYEKMQ in the germline V gene (reference sequence).

CDR3: CASSQSGASFNEQFF. Written as DNA, the CDR3 is TGTGCCAGCAGCCAAAGCGGTGCCTCGTTTAATGAGCAGTTCTTC. The chain has TRBV11-2 and TRBJ2-1; D perhaps matches TRBD2 (5 bases). The germline CDR1 and CDR2 sequences are SGHAT and FQNNGV. Trimming stripped 5 bases from V and 7 bases from J, with 18 bases between. This CDR3 contains 15 residues.

This chain links TRBV5-1 with TRBJ1-4; TRBD1 might be the D (6 bases). Trimming cost V 0 bases and J 2 bases, with 14 bases left between them. In germline, CDR1 is SGHRS, CDR2 YFSETQ. The CDR3 is 17 residues long. The CDR3 loop reads CASSLAGGRTTNEKLFF. The CDR3 nucleotides are TGCGCCAGCAGCTTGGCCGGGGGGCGGACCACTAATGAAAAACTGTTTTTT.

The chain has TRBV5-4 and TRBJ1-2; possible D gene TRBD1, 6 bases. There are 15 residues in the CDR3. V lost 1 base and J lost 0, with 10 bases in between. Germline V gene lookup returns CDR1 SGHNT and CDR2 YYREEE (reference sequence). The CDR3 bases are TGTGCCAGCAGCTTGCAGGGGCGGGCTAACTATGGCTACACCTTC. Protein: CASSLQGRANYGYTF. The variable domain in full, completed from reference TRBV5-4 and TRBJ1-2, reads ETGVTQSPTHLIKTRGQQVTLRCSSQSGHNTVSWYQQALGQGPQFIFQYYREEENGRGNFPPRFSGLQFPNYSSELNVNALELDDSALYLCASSLQGRANYGYTFGSGTRLTVV.

The CDR3: CASSNFLAGDGYF. The CDR3 nucleotides are TGTGCCAGCAGCAATTTTCTCGCAGGGGACGGGTACTTC. The J gene is TRBJ2-5, the V gene TRBV7-9; maybe TRBD1 (6 bases). The CDR3 spans 13 residues. Germline CDR1 SEHNR, CDR2 FQNEAQ (reference sequence). V dropped 5 bases and J dropped 13 bases, with 20 bases sitting between them.

This sequence joins TRBV7-6 and TRBJ2-7, with TRBD1 matching over 9 bases. This CDR3 comprises 15 residues. Germline loops: CDR1 SGHVS, CDR2 FNYEAQ. Unmatched junction bases numbered 3, after V lost 3 bases and J lost 0 bases. This CDR3 reads CASSFSGQGSYEQYF. CDR3 nucleotides: TGTGCCAGCAGCTTTTCGGGACAGGGCTCCTACGAGCAGTACTTC. Looking up the rest from reference TRBV7-6 and TRBJ2-7 gives the full variable domain: GAGVSQSPRYKVTKRGQDVALRCDPISGHVSLYWYRQALGQGPEFLTYFNYEAQQDKSGLPNDRFSAERPEGSISTLTIQRTEQRDSAMYRCASSFSGQGSYEQYFGPGTRLTVT.

The J gene is TRBJ1-5, the V gene TRBV28; D perhaps matches TRBD1 (5 bases). The CDR3 is made up of 15 amino acids. Germline values: CDR1 MDHEN, CDR2 SYDVKM. The ends were cut back, 6 bases at V and 4 bases at J, with 16 bases in the middle. The CDR3 is CASRRSGSRNQPQHF. In nucleotides, the CDR3 is TGTGCCAGCAGACGCTCAGGGTCTAGGAATCAGCCCCAGCATTTT. The full variable domain, in which reference TRBV28 and TRBJ1-5 provide the parts outside the CDR3, is DVKVTQSSRYLVKRTGEKVFLECVQDMDHENMFWYRQDPGLGLRLIYFSYDVKMKEKGDIPEGYSVSREKKERFSLILESASTNQTSMYLCASRRSGSRNQPQHFGDGTRLSIL.

The gene calls are TRBV9 and TRBJ1-6; 8 nucleotides agree with TRBD1. With V trimmed by 4 bases and J by 9 bases, 9 bases remained unmatched. This CDR3 is 15 amino acids long. Germline V CDR1 and CDR2: SGDLS, YYNGEE. The CDR3 loop reads CASSFRTGLVSPLHF. For the CDR3, the DNA is TGTGCCAGCAGCTTTAGGACAGGGTTGGTTTCACCCCTCCACTTT.

For this clone: An end of the junction does not agree with germline; a read error may underlie this. Other DNA sequences of this sample code for an identical CDR3. The genes are TRBV7-9 and TRBJ1-6; 7 bases match TRBD1. The CDR3 runs 15 residues. The germline CDR1 and CDR2 sequences are SEHNR and FQNEAQ (reference sequence). The CDR3 loop reads CASSGDSAYNSPLHF. In nucleotides, the CDR3 is TGTGCCAGCAGCGGGGACAGCGCCTATAATTCCCCCCTCCACTTT.

The rearrangement links TRBV29-1 to TRBJ2-3; TRBD2 matches 9 bases. V shed 0 bases, J shed 2 bases, and the junction held 9 bases outside the gene matches. Germline assignment: CDR1 SQVTM and CDR2 ANQGSEA. The CDR3 spans 17 residues. The CDR3 DNA reads as TGCAGCGTTGAAGATCCCCGACTAGCGGAGTACACAGATACGCAGTATTTT. It encodes CSVEDPRLAEYTDTQYF.

This chain connects TRBV7-2 to TRBJ1-5; tentative D call: TRBD1 (5 bases). The CDR3 has 14 residues. The ends were cut back, 1 base at V and 6 bases at J, with 10 bases in the middle. Germline V lookup: CDR1 SGHTA, CDR2 FQGNSA. This CDR3 reads CASSLVRGSQPQHF. CDR3 nucleotide sequence: TGTGCCAGCAGCTTAGTTCGGGGGAGTCAGCCCCAGCATTTT.

V and J are TRBV27 and TRBJ2-1; 9 nucleotides agree with TRBD2. The CDR3 spans 15 residues. The V gene's germline CDR1 is MNHEY and CDR2 SMNVEV (reference sequence). The J segment lost 6 bases and the V segment lost 6 bases, leaving 9 bases of the junction unmatched. The CDR3 spells CASRPGTSLPNEQFF. CDR3 bases: TGTGCCAGCAGACCCGGGACTAGCCTCCCCAATGAGCAGTTCTTC.

This clone came up once. The gene calls are TRBV29-1 and TRBJ2-5; D possibly corresponds to TRBD1 (6 bases). The J call could be wrong; TRBJ2-7 is a better fit for the DNA end. CDR3 size: 14 residues. CDR1 and CDR2 (germline): SQVTM, ANQGSEA. CDR3 in DNA: TGCAGCGTTGTAGAGACAGGCACCTCCTACGAGCAGTACTTC. Amino acids: CSVVETGTSYEQYF.

The rearrangement links TRBV5-1 to TRBJ2-5, with no clear D. Per germline, CDR1 SGHRS and CDR2 YFSETQ. This CDR3 has 13 residues. V was shortened by 4 bases and J by 2 bases, with 9 bases between the two germline ends. Here the CDR3 reads CASSITTQETQYF. DNA of the CDR3: TGCGCCAGCAGCATAACCACACAAGAGACCCAGTACTTC.

J is TRBJ1-5 and V is TRBV19, with a tentative D call TRBD1 (6 bases). The CDR3 consists of 15 residues. Per germline, CDR1 LNHDA and CDR2 SQIVND (reference sequence). The V end was cut by 7 bases, the J end by 6 bases, with 19 bases between. The CDR3 region is CASTPRQDGGQPQHF. CDR3 DNA: TGTGCCAGTACTCCAAGACAGGATGGCGGTCAGCCCCAGCATTTT.

The V gene is TRBV7-9, the J gene TRBJ2-3; TRBD2 agrees at 11 bases. CDR3 length: 16 amino acids. The junction had 12 bases not matched to a gene; V was cut back by 8 bases and J by 5 bases. Per germline, CDR1 SEHNR and CDR2 FQNEAQ (reference sequence). CDR3 coding DNA: TGTGCCAGCCTACCCTTAGCGGGAGGGCCGGGAGATACGCAGTATTTT. It codes for CASLPLAGGPGDTQYF.

The rearrangement joins TRBV27 to TRBJ1-6; 8 bases are a match to TRBD1. Germline lookup yields CDR1 MNHEY and CDR2 SMNVEV (reference sequence). This CDR3 region has 16 residues. Losses at the gene ends were 4 bases for V and 7 bases for J; bases not matched to a gene: 9. The CDR3, as DNA: TGTGCCAGCAGTTCCAGCCGCAGGGGGCAGAATTCACCCCTCCACTTT. Amino acid sequence: CASSSSRRGQNSPLHF.

The chain couples TRBV28 to TRBJ1-1; 8 nucleotides line up with TRBD1. This CDR3 comprises 15 residues. Germline V gives CDR1 MDHEN, CDR2 SYDVKM. V dropped 5 bases and J dropped 3; count of bases not matched to a gene: 8. CDR3 sequence reads: CASSPTGEGDTEAFF. For the CDR3, the DNA is TGTGCCAGCAGTCCGACAGGGGAGGGGGACACTGAAGCTTTCTTT.

The chain combines TRBV10-3 with TRBJ2-7; weak D call: TRBD2 (7 bases). Per germline, CDR1 ENHRY and CDR2 SYGVKD. The V end lost 8 bases, the J end lost 5 bases, and 19 bases lay between the germline ends. The length of the CDR3 is 14 residues. The CDR3 DNA reads as TGTGCCATCGCGAGGGGGGGGCAAATGGACGAGCAGTACTTC. This encodes CAIARGGQMDEQYF.

V usage is TRBV28 and J usage is TRBJ2-3; the match to TRBD1 covers 7 bases. Germline V lookup: CDR1 MDHEN, CDR2 SYDVKM. The ends lost 6 bases at V and 5 bases at J; junction bases unmatched: 14. CDR3 length equals 16 residues. As DNA, the CDR3 is TGTGCCAGCAGCAACCACAGGGGATTTAACCTAGATACGCAGTATTTT. This codes for CASSNHRGFNLDTQYF. Full variable domain (missing parts from reference TRBV28 and TRBJ2-3): DVKVTQSSRYLVKRTGEKVFLECVQDMDHENMFWYRQDPGLGLRLIYFSYDVKMKEKGDIPEGYSVSREKKERFSLILESASTNQTSMYLCASSNHRGFNLDTQYFGPGTRLTVL.

J is TRBJ2-7 and V is TRBV29-1, with D possibly TRBD2 on 6 matching bases. Germline assignment: CDR1 SQVTM and CDR2 ANQGSEA. The CDR3 extends over 11 amino acids. Trimming removed 7 bases from V and 2 bases from J, with 9 bases in between. This CDR3 reads CSAGGAYEQYF. For the CDR3, the DNA is TGCAGCGCCGGGGGAGCCTACGAGCAGTACTTC.

This clone was detected only once. The rearrangement uses TRBV27 and TRBJ2-3; 7 bases line up with TRBD2. CDR3 length equals 19 residues. The trim removed 5 bases at V and 2 bases at J, leaving 19 bases unmatched. CDR1 MNHEY and CDR2 SMNVEV come from the germline V gene (reference sequence). Written as DNA, the CDR3 is TGTGCCAGCAGTCCATTTGGCCTCCCTCTAGCGGCGAACACAGATACGCAGTATTTT. Protein sequence: CASSPFGLPLAANTDTQYF.

This clone was counted between two and nine times. The gene calls are TRBV5-1 and TRBJ2-7; 13 bases fit TRBD2. This CDR3 comprises 17 residues. V lost 3 bases to trimming and J lost 3 bases; unmatched junction nucleotides: 9. The germline gives CDR1 SGHRS, CDR2 YFSETQ. The CDR3 coding sequence is TGCGCCAGCAGCTATGGACTAGCGGGAGAAGCGAACTACGAGCAGTACTTC. Protein product: CASSYGLAGEANYEQYF.

V is TRBV5-1 and J is TRBJ2-1, with 7 bases lining up with TRBD1. This CDR3 is built from 15 residues. Germline CDR1 is SGHRS and CDR2 is YFSETQ. V shed 0 bases, J shed 2 bases, and the junction held 2 bases outside the gene matches. The DNA of the CDR3 is TGCGCCAGCAGCTTGGACCAGGGGGCCTACAATGAGCAGTTCTTC. Translated: CASSLDQGAYNEQFF.